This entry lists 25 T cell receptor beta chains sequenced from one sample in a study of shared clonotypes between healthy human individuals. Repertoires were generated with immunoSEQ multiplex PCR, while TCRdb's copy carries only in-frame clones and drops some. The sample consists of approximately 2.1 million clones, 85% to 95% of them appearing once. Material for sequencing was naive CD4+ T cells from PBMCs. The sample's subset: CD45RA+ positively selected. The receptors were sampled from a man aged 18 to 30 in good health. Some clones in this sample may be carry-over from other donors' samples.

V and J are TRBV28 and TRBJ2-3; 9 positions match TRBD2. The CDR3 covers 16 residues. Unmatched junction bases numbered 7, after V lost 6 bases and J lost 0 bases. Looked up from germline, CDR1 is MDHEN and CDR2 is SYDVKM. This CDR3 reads CASRLRAGGSTDTQYF. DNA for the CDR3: TGTGCCAGCAGGCTTCGGGCGGGAGGGAGCACAGATACGCAGTATTTT.

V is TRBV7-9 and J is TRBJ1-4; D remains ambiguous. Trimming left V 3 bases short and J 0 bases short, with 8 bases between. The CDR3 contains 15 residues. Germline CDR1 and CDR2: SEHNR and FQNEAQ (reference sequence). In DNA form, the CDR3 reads TGTGCCAGCAGCTTTACGGGGACAACTAATGAAAAACTGTTTTTT. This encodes CASSFTGTTNEKLFF.

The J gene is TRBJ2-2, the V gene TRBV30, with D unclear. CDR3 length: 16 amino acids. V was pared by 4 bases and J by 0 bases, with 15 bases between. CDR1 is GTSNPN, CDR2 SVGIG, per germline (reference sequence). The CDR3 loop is CAWTTRRIANTGELFF. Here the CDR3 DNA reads TGTGCCTGGACCACCCGGAGAATAGCGAACACCGGGGAGCTGTTTTTT.

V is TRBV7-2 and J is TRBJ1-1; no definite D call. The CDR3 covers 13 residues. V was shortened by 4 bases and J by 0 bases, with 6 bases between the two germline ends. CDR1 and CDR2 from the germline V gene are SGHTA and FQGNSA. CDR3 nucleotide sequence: TGTGCCAGCAGCTCCGCACTGAACACTGAAGCTTTCTTT. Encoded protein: CASSSALNTEAFF.

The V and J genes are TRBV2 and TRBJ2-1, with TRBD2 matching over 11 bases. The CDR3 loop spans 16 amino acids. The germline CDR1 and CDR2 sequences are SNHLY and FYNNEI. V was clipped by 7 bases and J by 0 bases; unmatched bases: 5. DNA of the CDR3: TGTGCCAGCAACTTGGGACTAGCGGCCTCCTACAATGAGCAGTTCTTC. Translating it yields CASNLGLAASYNEQFF.

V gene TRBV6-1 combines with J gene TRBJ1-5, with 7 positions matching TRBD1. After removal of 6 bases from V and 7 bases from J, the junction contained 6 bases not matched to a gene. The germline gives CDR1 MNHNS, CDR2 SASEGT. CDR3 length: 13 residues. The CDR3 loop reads CASSPGGGQPQHF. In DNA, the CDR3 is TGTGCCAGCAGCCCAGGGGGAGGACAGCCCCAGCATTTT.

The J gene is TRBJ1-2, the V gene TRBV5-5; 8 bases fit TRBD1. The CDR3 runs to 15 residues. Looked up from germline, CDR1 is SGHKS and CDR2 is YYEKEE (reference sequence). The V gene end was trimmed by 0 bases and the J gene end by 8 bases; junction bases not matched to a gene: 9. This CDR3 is CASSLEAGGAGGYTF. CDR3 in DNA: TGTGCCAGCAGCTTGGAGGCAGGGGGCGCCGGCGGCTACACCTTC.

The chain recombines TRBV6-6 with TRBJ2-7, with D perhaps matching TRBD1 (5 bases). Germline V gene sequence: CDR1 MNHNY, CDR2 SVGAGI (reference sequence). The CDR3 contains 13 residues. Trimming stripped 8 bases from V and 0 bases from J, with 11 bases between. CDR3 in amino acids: CASVDKSSYEQYF. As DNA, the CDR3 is TGTGCCAGCGTGGACAAGAGCTCCTACGAGCAGTACTTC.

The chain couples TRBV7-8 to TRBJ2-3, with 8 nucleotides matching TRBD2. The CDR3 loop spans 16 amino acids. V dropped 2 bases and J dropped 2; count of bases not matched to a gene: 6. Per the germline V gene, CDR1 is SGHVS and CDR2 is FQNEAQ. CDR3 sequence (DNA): TGTGCCAGCAGCTTAAGAAGCGGGGGAGCCACAGATACGCAGTATTTT. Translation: CASSLRSGGATDTQYF. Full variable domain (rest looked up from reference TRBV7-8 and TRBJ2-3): GAGVSQSPRYKVAKRGQDVALRCDPISGHVSLFWYQQALGQGPEFLTYFQNEAQLDKSGLPSDRFFAERPEGSVSTLKIQRTQQEDSAVYLCASSLRSGGATDTQYFGPGTRLTVL.

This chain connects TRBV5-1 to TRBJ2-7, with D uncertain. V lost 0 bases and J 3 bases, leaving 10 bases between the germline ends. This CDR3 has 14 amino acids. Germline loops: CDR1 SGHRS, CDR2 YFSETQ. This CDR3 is CASSLAAGLYEQYF. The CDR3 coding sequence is TGCGCCAGCAGCTTGGCGGCAGGCCTCTACGAGCAGTACTTC. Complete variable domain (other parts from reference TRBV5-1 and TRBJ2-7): KAGVTQTPRYLIKTRGQQVTLSCSPISGHRSVSWYQQTPGQGLQFLFEYFSETQRNKGNFPGRFSGRQFSNSRSEMNVSTLELGDSALYLCASSLAAGLYEQYFGPGTRLTVT.

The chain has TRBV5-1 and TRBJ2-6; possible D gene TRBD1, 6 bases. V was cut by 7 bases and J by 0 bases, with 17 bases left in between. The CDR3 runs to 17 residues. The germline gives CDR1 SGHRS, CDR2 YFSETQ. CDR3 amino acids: CASRGTSRSSGANVLTF. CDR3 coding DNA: TGCGCCAGCCGAGGGACATCTAGGAGCTCTGGGGCCAACGTCCTGACTTTC.

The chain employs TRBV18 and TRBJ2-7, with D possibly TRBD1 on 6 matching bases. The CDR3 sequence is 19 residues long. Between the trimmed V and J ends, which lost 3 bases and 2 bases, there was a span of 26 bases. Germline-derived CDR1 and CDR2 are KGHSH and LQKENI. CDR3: CASSPYSGTLNSLTYEQYF. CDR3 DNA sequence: TGTGCCAGCTCACCGTACTCCGGGACACTTAACAGCCTAACCTACGAGCAGTACTTC.

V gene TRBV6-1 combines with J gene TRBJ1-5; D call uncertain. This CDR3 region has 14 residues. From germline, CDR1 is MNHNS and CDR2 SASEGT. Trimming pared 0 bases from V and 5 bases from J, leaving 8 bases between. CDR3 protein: CASSEAPLYQPQHF. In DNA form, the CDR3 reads TGTGCCAGCAGTGAAGCACCCCTTTATCAGCCCCAGCATTTT.

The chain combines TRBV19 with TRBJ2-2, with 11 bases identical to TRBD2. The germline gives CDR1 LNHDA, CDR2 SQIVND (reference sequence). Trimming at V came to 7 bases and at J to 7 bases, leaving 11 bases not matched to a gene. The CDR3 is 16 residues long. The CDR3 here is CASTGTSGPEGGELFF. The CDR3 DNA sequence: TGTGCCAGTACGGGGACTAGCGGACCAGAGGGCGGGGAGCTGTTTTTT.

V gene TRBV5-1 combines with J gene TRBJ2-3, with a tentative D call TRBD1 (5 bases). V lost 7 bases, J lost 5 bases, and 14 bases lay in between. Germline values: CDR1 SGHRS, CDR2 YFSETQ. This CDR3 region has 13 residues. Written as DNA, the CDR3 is TGCGCCAGCCAAGCAGGGCGTGGAGATACGCAGTATTTT. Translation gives CASQAGRGDTQYF.

CDR3 loop: CASSPGTKRGGFF. The CDR3 nucleotides are TGTGCCAGCAGCCCCGGGACAAAACGAGGAGGGTTCTTC. The rearrangement joins TRBV28 to TRBJ2-1, with D possibly matching TRBD1 (6 bases). Germline values: CDR1 MDHEN, CDR2 SYDVKM. Trimming took off 6 bases at V and 15 bases at J, with 21 bases between the two ends. The CDR3 is made up of 13 amino acids.

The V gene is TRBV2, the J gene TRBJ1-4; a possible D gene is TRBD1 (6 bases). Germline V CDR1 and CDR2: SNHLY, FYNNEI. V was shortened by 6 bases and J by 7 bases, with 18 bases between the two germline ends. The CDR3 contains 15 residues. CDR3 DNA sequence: TGTGCCAGCAGGGACTTGTCGGGGGCGGGTGAAAAACTGTTTTTT. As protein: CASRDLSGAGEKLFF. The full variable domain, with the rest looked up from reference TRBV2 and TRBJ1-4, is EPEVTQTPSHQVTQMGQEVILRCVPISNHLYFYWYRQILGQKVEFLVSFYNNEISEKSEIFDDQFSVERPDGSNFTLKIRSTKLEDSAMYFCASRDLSGAGEKLFFGSGTQLSVL.

The CDR3 DNA follows: TGTGCCAGCAGTGAAGGTCTAAGGACTAGCGGAAACGGGGATGAGCAGTTCTTC. Amino acid sequence: CASSEGLRTSGNGDEQFF. V and J are TRBV2 and TRBJ2-1; TRBD2 agrees at 10 bases. The CDR3 covers 18 residues. Trimming at V came to 1 base and at J to 8 bases, leaving 14 bases not matched to a gene. CDR1 and CDR2 (germline): SNHLY, FYNNEI.

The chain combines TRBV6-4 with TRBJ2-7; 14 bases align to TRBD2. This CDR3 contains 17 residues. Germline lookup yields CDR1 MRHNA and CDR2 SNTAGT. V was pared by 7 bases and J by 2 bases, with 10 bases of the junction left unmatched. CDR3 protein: CASKLTSGRAGAYEQYF. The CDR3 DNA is TGTGCCAGCAAGCTGACTAGCGGGAGGGCAGGGGCCTACGAGCAGTACTTC.

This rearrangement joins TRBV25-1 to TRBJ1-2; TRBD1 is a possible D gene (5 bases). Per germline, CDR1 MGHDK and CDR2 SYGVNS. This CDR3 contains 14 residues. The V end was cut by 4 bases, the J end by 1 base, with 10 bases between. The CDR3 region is CASSGQSLNYGYTF. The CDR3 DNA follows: TGTGCCAGCAGTGGACAGAGTCTTAACTATGGCTACACCTTC.

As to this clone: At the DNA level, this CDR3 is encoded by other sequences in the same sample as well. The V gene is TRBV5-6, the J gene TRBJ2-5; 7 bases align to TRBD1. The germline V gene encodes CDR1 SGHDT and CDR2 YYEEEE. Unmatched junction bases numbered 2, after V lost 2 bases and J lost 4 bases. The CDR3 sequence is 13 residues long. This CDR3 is CASSFRQGETQYF. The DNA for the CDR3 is TGTGCCAGCAGCTTTCGACAGGGAGAGACCCAGTACTTC.

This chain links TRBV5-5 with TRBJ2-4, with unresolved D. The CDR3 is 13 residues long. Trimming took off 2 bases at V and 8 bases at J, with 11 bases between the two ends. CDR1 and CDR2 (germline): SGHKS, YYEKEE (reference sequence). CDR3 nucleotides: TGTGCCAGCAGCTTACGGCCCCCAGACATTCAGTACTTC. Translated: CASSLRPPDIQYF.

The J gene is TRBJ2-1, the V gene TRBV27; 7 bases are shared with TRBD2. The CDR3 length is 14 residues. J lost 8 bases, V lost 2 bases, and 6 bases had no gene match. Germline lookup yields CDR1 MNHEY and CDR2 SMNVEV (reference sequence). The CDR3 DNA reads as TGTGCCAGCAGTTTAAGGAGCGGGACTCATGAGCAGTTCTTC. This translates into CASSLRSGTHEQFF.

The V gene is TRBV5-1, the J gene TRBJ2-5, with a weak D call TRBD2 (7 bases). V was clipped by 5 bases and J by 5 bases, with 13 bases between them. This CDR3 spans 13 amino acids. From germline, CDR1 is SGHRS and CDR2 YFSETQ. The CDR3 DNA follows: TGCGCCAGCAGACAACAGGGAGGGGAGACCCAGTACTTC. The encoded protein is CASRQQGGETQYF.

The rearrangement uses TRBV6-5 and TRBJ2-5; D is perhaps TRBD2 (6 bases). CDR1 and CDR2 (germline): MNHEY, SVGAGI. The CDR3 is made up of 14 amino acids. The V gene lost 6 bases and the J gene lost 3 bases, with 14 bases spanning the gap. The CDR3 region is CASRTSWGEETQYF. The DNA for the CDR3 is TGTGCCAGCAGGACGAGTTGGGGGGAAGAGACCCAGTACTTC.